This TCR delta chain came from a study of γδ T cells in repeated Plasmodium falciparum infection. This clone was seen more than once but under ten times. Its antigen is not known. This likely traces to a read error, being one base from a far larger clone. This sample also contains other DNA sequences that code for the same CDR3. Germline CDR1 reads GEAIGNYY; CDR2 reads EKD. The CDR3 length is 18 residues. Gammadelta T cells were flow-sorted from PBMC into Vgamma9/Vdelta2+ and Vdelta2-negative populations for bulk analysis. TCRdb reran clone calling via CATT on the multiplex PCR reads. The data contain roughly 90,000 delta-chain clones, under 1.5% of them seen just once; the ten biggest clones take up 7% to 9.5%. Study-level findings and limits: Over time and infection, Vgamma9/Vdelta2+ repertoires remained highly stable and polyclonal.

The V gene call is TRDV2, and the J gene call is absent; the table gives TRDD3 as D, unverified against the DNA. The sequence derives from a pool of human donors (malaria-infected and uninfected, not separated). Material for sequencing was gamma-delta T cells from blood. CDR3 coding DNA: TGTGCCTGTGACAAGGGGGATACGGCCACATCGCAGACCGATAAGCTCATCTTT. It translates to CACDKGDTATSQTDKLIF.